Each of the 10 T cell receptor beta chains below was sequenced from the same sample in a study of CD8 T cells in Susac syndrome (dated by TCRdb to between 2019 and 2020). The method behind the library was the immunoSEQ multiplex PCR assay. RNA was extracted using the RNeasy kit, and about 0.45 to 1 microgram was reverse transcribed with random hexamers. The public reads were quality trimmed at Q25 with fastp and then assembled into clones with MiXCR by TCRdb, keeping productive beta chains. Entries that share a CDR3 protein sequence are merged under the most common genes and DNA. This sample comprises fewer than 150,000 distinct CDR3 sequences, around nine tenths of them detected only once. The top ten clonotypes cover approximately 0.24% of the sample. The specimen sequenced was CD8+ T cells from PBMCs. The receptors were sampled from a human donor with multiple sclerosis.

This chain uses TRBV2 with TRBJ2-1; D is uncertain. The CDR3 covers 10 residues. V lost 6 bases and J lost 7, with 4 bases in between. Germline CDR1 is SNHLY and CDR2 is FYNNEI. For the CDR3, the DNA is TGTGCCAGCAGGGAGAATGAGCAGTTCTTC. Translating it yields CASRENEQFF.

The chain employs TRBV2 and TRBJ1-1; D is unresolved. Germline-derived CDR1 and CDR2 are SNHLY and FYNNEI. The V end lost 7 bases, the J end lost 6 bases, and 6 bases lay between the germline ends. This CDR3 region has 10 residues. Here the CDR3 reads CASKFAEAFF. In DNA form, the CDR3 reads TGTGCCAGCAAATTCGCTGAAGCTTTCTTT.

This clonotype came up once. The chain links TRBV6-2 or TRBV6-3 to TRBJ2-3; D may be TRBD2 (6 bases). Germline V gives CDR1 MNHEY, CDR2 SVGEGT. V was clipped by 2 bases and J by 5 bases, with 14 bases between them. The length of the CDR3 is 15 residues. This chain's CDR3 is CASSYGDSGGDTQYF. Written as DNA, the CDR3 is TGTGCCAGCAGTTACGGGGACTCCGGCGGAGATACGCAGTATTTT.

This clonotype was seen a single time. This sequence joins TRBV20-1 and TRBJ2-3, with TRBD2 matching 8 bases. V lost 7 bases to trimming and J lost 1 base; unmatched junction nucleotides: 7. This CDR3 has 14 residues. Germline CDR1 and CDR2: DFQATT and SNEGSKA (reference sequence). The CDR3: CSGLLAARTDTQYF. The CDR3 DNA follows: TGCAGTGGGTTACTAGCGGCCCGCACAGATACGCAGTATTTT.

Only one count was recorded for this clonotype. The V and J genes are TRBV2 and TRBJ1-1; D ambiguous. Trimming pared 7 bases from V and 8 bases from J, leaving 8 bases between. From germline, CDR1 is SNHLY and CDR2 FYNNEI. CDR3 size: 10 residues. The CDR3: CASKGREAFF. CDR3 in DNA: TGTGCCAGCAAAGGGCGGGAAGCTTTCTTT.

The chain is built from TRBV5-1 and TRBJ1-1; D remains unclear. V lost 3 bases, J lost 7 bases, and 13 bases lay in between. This CDR3 has 13 amino acids. Looked up from germline, CDR1 is SGHRS and CDR2 is YFSETQ. CDR3 sequence: CASSYPGWNEAFF. The DNA of the CDR3 is TGCGCCAGCAGCTACCCGGGATGGAATGAAGCTTTCTTT. The variable domain in full, completed from reference TRBV5-1 and TRBJ1-1, reads KAGVTQTPRYLIKTRGQQVTLSCSPISGHRSVSWYQQTPGQGLQFLFEYFSETQRNKGNFPGRFSGRQFSNSRSEMNVSTLELGDSALYLCASSYPGWNEAFFGQGTRLTVV.

This clonotype was observed a single time. The chain links TRBV28 to TRBJ1-2, with D tentatively TRBD1 (5 bases). V was shortened by 8 bases and J by 7 bases, with 17 bases between the two germline ends. The CDR3 runs to 13 residues. CDR1 is MDHEN, CDR2 SYDVKM, per germline. CDR3 residues: CASLYYPGSGYTF. The CDR3 DNA reads TGTGCCAGCCTATACTATCCAGGGAGTGGCTACACCTTC.

For the CDR3, the DNA is TGCAGTGCCCGTCGGGAGGCCTGGGAGCTGTTTTTT. Amino acid sequence: CSARREAWELFF. V gene TRBV20-1 combines with J gene TRBJ2-2; 7 bases map to TRBD2. With 6 bases clipped from V and 9 bases from J, the junction kept 7 bases outside the gene matches. The CDR3 consists of 12 residues. The V gene's germline CDR1 is DFQATT and CDR2 SNEGSKA (reference sequence).

Remarks on this clonotype: Likely a read error: the CDR3 ends without its conserved phenylalanine or tryptophan. This sequence joins TRBV5-6 and TRBJ1-2; 7 bases are a match to TRBD1. The CDR3 runs to 15 residues. The V gene end was trimmed by 4 bases and the J gene end by 0 bases; junction bases not matched to a gene: 6. Germline CDR1 is SGHDT and CDR2 is YYEEEE. The CDR3 reads CASSAYRGPNYGYTC. The CDR3, as DNA: TGTGCCAGCAGCGCTTACAGGGGACCTAACTATGGCTACACCTGC.

The V gene is TRBV19, the J gene TRBJ2-1, with TRBD2 identical over 12 bases. From germline, CDR1 is LNHDA and CDR2 SQIVND (reference sequence). The CDR3 totals 14 residues. The trim removed 10 bases at V and 8 bases at J, leaving 9 bases unmatched. This chain's CDR3 is CATQASGRGDEQFF. DNA for the CDR3: TGTGCCACCCAAGCTAGCGGGAGGGGGGATGAGCAGTTCTTC.